The rows below give T cell receptor beta chains drawn from one sample of a study of cytomegalovirus exposure and HLA in healthy donors. Sequencing was performed with immunoSEQ multiplex PCR; in TCRdb, only in-frame clones are kept and a portion is missing. In the table there are some 200,000 clones, roughly 78% of which are singletons. The source material was PBMCs. These receptors all come from a girl under 18 in good health and CMV-seropositive. Each CDR3 is given with its conserved first and last residue. Fields, in order: clone size, J gene, V gene, D gene, CDR3 protein, CDR3 DNA. A D gene is named only where the DNA matches it firmly. Rows may omit the clone size; those that give it use once, few, many or a size class.

clone size: -
J gene: TRBJ1-1
V gene: TRBV5-1
D gene: TRBD1
CDR3 protein: CASSIQGATEAFF
CDR3 DNA: TGCGCCAGCAGCATACAGGGGGCCACTGAAGCTTTCTTT

clone size: once
J gene: TRBJ1-5
V gene: TRBV9
D gene: -
CDR3 protein: CASSGGLNQPQHF
CDR3 DNA: TGTGCCAGCAGCGGCGGCCTTAATCAGCCCCAGCATTTT

clone size: -
J gene: TRBJ1-1
V gene: TRBV6-5
D gene: -
CDR3 protein: CASNLGASHTEAFF
CDR3 DNA: TGTGCCAGCAATTTAGGGGCGTCTCACACTGAAGCTTTCTTT

clone size: -
J gene: TRBJ1-5
V gene: TRBV7-9
D gene: -
CDR3 protein: CASSSGGGWEQPQHF
CDR3 DNA: TGTGCCAGCAGCTCGGGGGGGGGCTGGGAGCAGCCCCAGCATTTT

clone size: few
J gene: TRBJ2-2
V gene: TRBV9
D gene: TRBD1
CDR3 protein: CASSTRTGWDTGELFF
CDR3 DNA: TGTGCCAGCAGCACGAGGACAGGGTGGGACACCGGGGAGCTGTTTTTT

clone size: -
J gene: TRBJ1-1
V gene: TRBV18
D gene: -
CDR3 protein: CASSPSGERAFF
CDR3 DNA: TGTGCCAGCTCACCCTCGGGGGAAAGAGCTTTCTTT

clone size: -
J gene: TRBJ1-1
V gene: TRBV6-5
D gene: TRBD1
CDR3 protein: CASSDRGLPEAFF
CDR3 DNA: TGTGCCAGCAGCGACAGGGGGCTCCCTGAAGCTTTCTTT

clone size: -
J gene: TRBJ1-1
V gene: TRBV11-2
D gene: -
CDR3 protein: CASSLDLTHRAFF
CDR3 DNA: TGTGCCAGCAGCTTAGATCTCACTCATAGAGCTTTCTTT

clone size: -
J gene: TRBJ2-7
V gene: TRBV2
D gene: -
CDR3 protein: CASRGMVAVYEQYF
CDR3 DNA: TGTGCCAGCAGAGGAATGGTAGCGGTCTACGAGCAGTACTTC

clone size: -
J gene: TRBJ2-7
V gene: TRBV5-4
D gene: -
CDR3 protein: CASSSGQSYEQYF
CDR3 DNA: TGTGCCAGCAGCTCTGGACAATCCTACGAGCAGTACTTC

clone size: few
J gene: TRBJ1-2
V gene: TRBV27
D gene: -
CDR3 protein: CASSPAGIYGYTF
CDR3 DNA: TGTGCCAGCAGTCCGGCAGGAATCTATGGCTACACCTTC

clone size: -
J gene: TRBJ2-3
V gene: TRBV6-1
D gene: -
CDR3 protein: CASSGGNTDTQYF
CDR3 DNA: TGTGCCAGCAGTGGAGGGAACACAGATACGCAGTATTTT

clone size: -
J gene: TRBJ1-2
V gene: TRBV11-2
D gene: TRBD1
CDR3 protein: CASSLVQGAGGYTF
CDR3 DNA: TGTGCCAGCAGCTTAGTACAGGGGGCGGGGGGCTACACCTTC

clone size: -
J gene: TRBJ2-4
V gene: TRBV15
D gene: -
CDR3 protein: CATSRTLEQGTKNIQYF
CDR3 DNA: TGTGCCACCAGCAGAACTCTAGAACAGGGTACCAAAAACATTCAGTACTTC

clone size: -
J gene: TRBJ1-4
V gene: TRBV2
D gene: -
CDR3 protein: CASSELQINEKLFF
CDR3 DNA: TGTGCCAGCAGTGAATTACAGATTAATGAAAAACTGTTTTTT

clone size: -
J gene: TRBJ2-3
V gene: TRBV29-1
D gene: -
CDR3 protein: CSVRRGLTDTQYF
CDR3 DNA: TGCAGCGTTCGAAGGGGATTAACAGATACGCAGTATTTT

clone size: -
J gene: TRBJ2-3
V gene: TRBV5-1
D gene: TRBD1
CDR3 protein: CASSLGDREIEAQYF
CDR3 DNA: TGCGCCAGCAGCTTGGGGGACAGGGAAATAGAGGCGCAGTATTTT

clone size: once
J gene: TRBJ2-7
V gene: TRBV7-8
D gene: TRBD1
CDR3 protein: CASSLVEGQGSPSGEQYF
CDR3 DNA: TGTGCCAGCAGCTTAGTTGAGGGACAGGGGTCCCCGTCAGGCGAGCAGTACTTC

clone size: -
J gene: TRBJ1-4
V gene: TRBV29-1
D gene: -
CDR3 protein: CSVGGGTDNEKLFF
CDR3 DNA: TGCAGCGTTGGCGGCGGGACGGATAATGAAAAACTGTTTTTT

clone size: -
J gene: TRBJ1-3
V gene: TRBV7-2
D gene: TRBD1
CDR3 protein: CASSFRQGAGNTIYF
CDR3 DNA: TGTGCCAGCAGCTTCAGACAGGGGGCTGGAAACACCATATATTTT

clone size: -
J gene: TRBJ1-5
V gene: TRBV6-6
D gene: TRBD1
CDR3 protein: CASRRQGHQPQHF
CDR3 DNA: TGTGCCAGCAGGCGACAGGGCCATCAGCCCCAGCATTTT

clone size: few
J gene: TRBJ2-5
V gene: TRBV10-1
D gene: TRBD1
CDR3 protein: CASSASSGGVETQYF
CDR3 DNA: TGCGCCAGCAGTGCATCCTCAGGGGGAGTGGAGACCCAGTACTTC

clone size: -
J gene: TRBJ2-7
V gene: TRBV4-3
D gene: TRBD2
CDR3 protein: CASRPGGDYEQYF
CDR3 DNA: TGCGCCAGCAGACCGGGAGGGGACTACGAGCAGTACTTC

clone size: -
J gene: TRBJ1-2
V gene: TRBV5-5
D gene: -
CDR3 protein: CASSLNSFEGADGYTF
CDR3 DNA: TGTGCCAGCAGCTTGAACAGTTTCGAAGGGGCGGATGGCTACACCTTC

clone size: -
J gene: TRBJ1-2
V gene: TRBV11-2
D gene: TRBD1
CDR3 protein: CASSSLDRGRGIGYTF
CDR3 DNA: TGTGCCAGCAGCTCGCTAGACAGGGGGCGCGGGATTGGCTACACCTTC

clone size: few
J gene: TRBJ2-3
V gene: TRBV21-1
D gene: -
CDR3 protein: CASSTQLAGGSTDTQYF
CDR3 DNA: TGTGCCAGCAGCACGCAGCTAGCGGGGGGGAGCACAGATACGCAGTATTTT

clone size: once
J gene: TRBJ2-1
V gene: TRBV29-1
D gene: TRBD2
CDR3 protein: CSVDISGGGSEQFF
CDR3 DNA: TGCAGCGTTGATATTTCGGGGGGGGGATCGGAGCAGTTCTTC

clone size: -
J gene: TRBJ1-1
V gene: TRBV5-5
D gene: -
CDR3 protein: CASSLGPLGGYSEAFF
CDR3 DNA: TGTGCCAGCAGCTTGGGGCCACTTGGGGGGTACTCTGAAGCTTTCTTT

clone size: -
J gene: TRBJ1-6
V gene: TRBV12-5
D gene: TRBD1
CDR3 protein: CASGWGQGNSPLHF
CDR3 DNA: TGTGCTAGTGGCTGGGGACAGGGTAATTCACCCCTCCACTTT

clone size: once
J gene: TRBJ1-1
V gene: TRBV27
D gene: -
CDR3 protein: CASSLSPGGVAFF
CDR3 DNA: TGTGCCAGCAGTTTATCGCCAGGTGGTGTAGCTTTCTTT

clone size: few
J gene: TRBJ2-1
V gene: TRBV6-4
D gene: -
CDR3 protein: CASSPLAISSYNEQFF
CDR3 DNA: TGTGCCAGCAGTCCTCTAGCGATCAGCTCCTACAATGAGCAGTTCTTC